What follows are 3 T cell receptor beta chains derived from one specimen sequenced in a study of cytomegalovirus exposure and HLA in healthy donors. A multiplex PCR was run with 60 Vbeta primers and 13 Jbeta primers. Sequenced by immunoSEQ multiplex PCR; TCRdb stores in-frame clones only, minus some. This table has around 140,000 clones, approximately 75% appearing once. Source material: PBMCs. The receptors come from a male donor in good health and CMV-seronegative.

Concerning this clone itself: One junction end disagrees with the germline gene, perhaps due to a read error. The chain uses TRBV5-6 and TRBJ1-5, with 7 bases fitting TRBD1. This CDR3 is 15 amino acids long. Germline assignment: CDR1 SGHDT and CDR2 YYEEEE. The CDR3 bases are TGTTCCAGCAGCTTAGGGGGCAGGGGCCATCAGCCCCAGCATTTT. Translating gives CSSSLGGRGHQPQHF.

This clone was seen just once. J is TRBJ2-7 and V is TRBV9, with 8 bases identical to TRBD1. There are 15 residues in the CDR3. V was clipped by 3 bases and J by 2 bases; unmatched bases: 7. Germline assignment: CDR1 SGDLS and CDR2 YYNGEE. The CDR3 is CASSAGRGPTYEQYF. DNA for the CDR3: TGTGCCAGCAGCGCGGGCAGGGGGCCAACCTACGAGCAGTACTTC.

CDR3 nucleotides: TGCGCCAGCAGCCCACGAGGCCCCGCAACTAATGAAAAACTGTTTTTT. Residues: CASSPRGPATNEKLFF. The chain joins TRBV5-1 to TRBJ1-4; D is unresolved. The CDR3 contains 16 residues. The germline V and J ends were trimmed by 4 bases and 0 bases, with 13 bases remaining between them. Looked up from germline, CDR1 is SGHRS and CDR2 is YFSETQ.